The clone carrying this T cell receptor beta chain was picked up many times. The data stem from a study of T cells in Graves' hyperthyroidism and ophthalmopathy. For the study at large: At the time of initial diagnosis and before any treatment, peripheral blood was collected.

Deletions cut 6 bases from V and 0 bases from J, with 18 bases between. This CDR3 contains 18 residues. Germline V gene sequence: CDR1 MNHEY, CDR2 SMNVEV (reference sequence). TCR beta CDR3 regions were amplified from RNA. With the HTBI primer set, the TCR CDR3 went through a first round of RT-PCR. TCRdb analysed the multiplex PCR reads with MiXCR anew, one entry per CDR3 protein. The sample gives around 600,000 distinct CDR3 sequences, 15% to 19% of which show up once; under 8% is in the top ten. The rearrangement links TRBV27 to TRBJ1-6; perhaps TRBD1 as D (6 bases). The clonotype originates from a woman under 40 with Graves' hyperthyroidism. Sample: blood. CDR3 sequence (DNA): TGTGCCAGCAGCCTACTCGGGGGCTTGAGCTCCTATAATTCACCCCTCCACTTT. The encoded protein is CASSLLGGLSSYNSPLHF.